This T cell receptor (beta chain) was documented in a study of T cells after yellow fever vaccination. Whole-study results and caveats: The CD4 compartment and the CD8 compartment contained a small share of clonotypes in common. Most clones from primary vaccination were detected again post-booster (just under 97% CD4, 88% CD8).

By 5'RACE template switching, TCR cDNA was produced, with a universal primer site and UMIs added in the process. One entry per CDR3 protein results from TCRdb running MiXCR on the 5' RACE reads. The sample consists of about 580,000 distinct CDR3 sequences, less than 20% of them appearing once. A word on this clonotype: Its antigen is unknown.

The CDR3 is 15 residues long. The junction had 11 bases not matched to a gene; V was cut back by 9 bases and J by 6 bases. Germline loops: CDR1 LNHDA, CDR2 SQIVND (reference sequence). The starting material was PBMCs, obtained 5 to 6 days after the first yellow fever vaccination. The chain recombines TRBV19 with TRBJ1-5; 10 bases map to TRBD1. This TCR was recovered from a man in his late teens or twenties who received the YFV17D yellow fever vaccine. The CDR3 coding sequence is TGTGCCAGCACCAAGACAGGGGGCGGAAGTCAGCCCCAGCATTTT. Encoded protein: CASTKTGGGSQPQHF. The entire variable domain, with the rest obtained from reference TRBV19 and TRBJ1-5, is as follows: DGGITQSPKYLFRKEGQNVTLSCEQNLNHDAMYWYRQDPGQGLRLIYYSQIVNDFQKGDIAEGYSVSREKKESFPLTVTSAQKNPTAFYLCASTKTGGGSQPQHFGDGTRLSIL.